These T cell receptor beta chains were read from a single sample in a study of shared clonotypes between healthy human individuals. Assay: immunoSEQ multiplex PCR; the TCRdb copy retains only in-frame clones and omits some. Seen here are some 2,000,000 clones, 85% to 95% observed once, and the top ten hold roughly 0.13%. The sequencing input was naive CD4+ T cells sorted from blood. These receptors were obtained from a man younger than 30 in good health. Both conserved end residues are part of each CDR3. D genes are given only for firm matches.

V gene: TRBV2
D gene: .
CDR3 length: 12
J gene: TRBJ1-4
CDR3 protein: CASRGGNEKLFF

V gene: TRBV5-4
D gene: TRBD2
CDR3 length: 15
J gene: TRBJ2-7
CDR3 protein: CASSLVVGGSYEQYF

V gene: TRBV6-1
D gene: TRBD1
CDR3 length: 12
J gene: TRBJ1-2
CDR3 protein: CASRGQSYGYTF

V gene: TRBV6-5
D gene: TRBD1
CDR3 length: 16
J gene: TRBJ1-6
CDR3 protein: CASSYVTGTGNSPLHF

V gene: TRBV19
D gene: .
CDR3 length: 14
J gene: TRBJ1-5
CDR3 protein: CASSVGSRNQPQHF

V gene: TRBV11-2
D gene: .
CDR3 length: 13
J gene: TRBJ1-2
CDR3 protein: CASSLSENYGYTF

V gene: TRBV5-1
D gene: .
CDR3 length: 15
J gene: TRBJ2-3
CDR3 protein: CASSFSSSSADTQYF

V gene: TRBV4-1
D gene: TRBD1
CDR3 length: 13
J gene: TRBJ1-1
CDR3 protein: CASSLQGLTEAFF

V gene: TRBV5-1
D gene: TRBD1
CDR3 length: 17
J gene: TRBJ2-5
CDR3 protein: CASSLAAGTGEGETQYF

V gene: TRBV5-4
D gene: .
CDR3 length: 15
J gene: TRBJ1-4
CDR3 protein: CASSLAGQNNEKLFF

V gene: TRBV10-3
D gene: TRBD1
CDR3 length: 13
J gene: TRBJ1-2
CDR3 protein: CAISGQGLYGYTF

V gene: TRBV7-2
D gene: .
CDR3 length: 13
J gene: TRBJ2-1
CDR3 protein: CASSLASRSEQFF

V gene: TRBV11-1
D gene: .
CDR3 length: 15
J gene: TRBJ2-7
CDR3 protein: CASSLGTESVYEQYF

V gene: TRBV7-9
D gene: .
CDR3 length: 13
J gene: TRBJ1-2
CDR3 protein: CASSFSGGYGYTF

V gene: TRBV28
D gene: .
CDR3 length: 16
J gene: TRBJ1-5
CDR3 protein: CASNSAVRGGYQPQHF

V gene: TRBV5-1
D gene: .
CDR3 length: 15
J gene: TRBJ2-7
CDR3 protein: CASSLTTGPFYEQYF

V gene: TRBV27
D gene: TRBD2
CDR3 length: 15
J gene: TRBJ2-3
CDR3 protein: CASRALREFTDTQYF

V gene: TRBV10-3
D gene: .
CDR3 length: 16
J gene: TRBJ2-3
CDR3 protein: CAISADGTYSTDTQYF

V gene: TRBV2
D gene: TRBD1
CDR3 length: 13
J gene: TRBJ1-1
CDR3 protein: CASRFQGAVEAFF

V gene: TRBV2
D gene: .
CDR3 length: 14
J gene: TRBJ2-1
CDR3 protein: CASRERVEANEQFF

V gene: TRBV11-3
D gene: TRBD2
CDR3 length: 17
J gene: TRBJ2-3
CDR3 protein: CASSLGRGLDMPDTQYF

V gene: TRBV7-9
D gene: .
CDR3 length: 14
J gene: TRBJ2-1
CDR3 protein: CASSFSGRGDEQFF

V gene: TRBV11-3
D gene: TRBD2
CDR3 length: 13
J gene: TRBJ2-5
CDR3 protein: CASSRSGGRTQYF

V gene: TRBV5-4
D gene: .
CDR3 length: 14
J gene: TRBJ2-7
CDR3 protein: CASSHGQGSYEQYF

V gene: TRBV10-3
D gene: .
CDR3 length: 19
J gene: TRBJ2-7
CDR3 protein: CAISVTGGLDFTMSYEQYF

V gene: TRBV30
D gene: TRBD1
CDR3 length: 12
J gene: TRBJ1-1
CDR3 protein: CAWSSDRGEAFF

V gene: TRBV5-5
D gene: .
CDR3 length: 17
J gene: TRBJ1-5
CDR3 protein: CASSGEGSVRSNQPQHF

V gene: TRBV10-3
D gene: .
CDR3 length: 13
J gene: TRBJ2-7
CDR3 protein: CAISNGPPYEQYF

V gene: TRBV19
D gene: .
CDR3 length: 15
J gene: TRBJ2-7
CDR3 protein: CASADPGTSYYEQYF

V gene: TRBV6-6
D gene: .
CDR3 length: 14
J gene: TRBJ1-1
CDR3 protein: CASSPQGAGTEAFF